One and the same sample provided the 13 T cell receptor beta chains below, sequenced in a study of blood T cell repertoires in COVID-19. TCRdb's table, derived via immunoSEQ multiplex PCR, lists solely in-frame clones and lacks some. The profile shows 55,000 to 80,000 clones, about 90% of them singletons. The sample consisted of peripheral blood. These receptors came from a human donor in a cohort sampled during active COVID-19.

The chain recombines TRBV20-1 with TRBJ1-2; no definite D call. Germline V gene sequence: CDR1 DFQATT, CDR2 SNEGSKA (reference sequence). CDR3 length: 10 residues. V was clipped by 3 bases and J by 8 bases, with 7 bases between them. CDR3 protein: CSASGLGYTF. The CDR3, as DNA: TGCAGTGCTAGTGGGCTCGGCTACACCTTC.

The chain carries TRBV28 and TRBJ1-5, with D perhaps matching TRBD1 (5 bases). Germline lookup yields CDR1 MDHEN and CDR2 SYDVKM. The CDR3 length is 16 residues. Trimming took 3 bases from V and 2 from J, leaving 14 bases between them. Written as DNA, the CDR3 is TGTGCCAGCAGTTTCGTTCGGGGGTTGGGCAATCAGCCCCAGCATTTT. It specifies CASSFVRGLGNQPQHF.

This CDR3 reads CASSLAKGQGGTYEQYF. CDR3 DNA: TGTGCCAGCAGCTTGGCCAAGGGCCAGGGGGGTACCTACGAGCAGTACTTC. The chain links TRBV5-6 to TRBJ2-7; tentative D call: TRBD1 (7 bases). Germline-derived CDR1 and CDR2 are SGHDT and YYEEEE. This CDR3 region has 17 residues. V gave up 0 bases and J gave up 2 bases, with 18 bases separating them.

The chain couples TRBV6-2 or TRBV6-3 to TRBJ1-2; D call uncertain. CDR1 and CDR2 from the germline V gene are MNHEY and SVGEGT. This CDR3 comprises 14 residues. V shed 4 bases and J shed 0 bases, with 9 bases lying between them. The DNA for the CDR3 is TGTGCCAGCAGTTCTCCCAGGTCTAACTATGGCTACACCTTC. It encodes CASSSPRSNYGYTF.

This clone appeared a single time. This rearrangement joins TRBV10-2 to TRBJ2-5; TRBD2 matches at 13 bases. The CDR3 has 16 amino acids. Germline assignment: CDR1 WSHSY and CDR2 SAAADI. Trimming cost V 6 bases and J 5 bases; bases outside gene matches: 9. The CDR3 region is CASRGSLAGGAETQYF. In nucleotides, the CDR3 is TGCGCCAGCAGAGGATCACTAGCGGGGGGGGCGGAGACCCAGTACTTC.

The chain employs TRBV7-9 and TRBJ2-5; 9 bases fit TRBD2. Germline trimming cut 0 bases from V and 4 bases from J; bases unmatched to any gene: 3. CDR1 is SEHNR, CDR2 FQNEAQ, per germline (reference sequence). The CDR3 contains 15 residues. CDR3: CASSLAISGGETQYF. CDR3 nucleotide sequence: TGTGCCAGCAGCTTAGCGATTAGCGGGGGAGAGACCCAGTACTTC.

V is TRBV5-1 and J is TRBJ2-1, with D unresolved. CDR1 and CDR2 from the germline V gene are SGHRS and YFSETQ. The length of the CDR3 is 12 residues. V lost 2 bases, J lost 7 bases, and 7 bases lay in between. CDR3 in amino acids: CASSFPQNEQFF. CDR3 nucleotide sequence: TGCGCCAGCAGCTTTCCCCAAAATGAGCAGTTCTTC.

The chain couples TRBV5-1 to TRBJ2-7, with 9 bases identical to TRBD1. This CDR3 region has 14 residues. Trimming took 3 bases from V and 2 from J; bases not matched to a gene: 3. Per germline, CDR1 SGHRS and CDR2 YFSETQ. The CDR3 coding sequence is TGCGCCAGCAGCTGGACAGGGGAAACCTACGAGCAGTACTTC. Protein: CASSWTGETYEQYF.

The genes are TRBV18 and TRBJ1-2; possibly TRBD1 for D (5 bases). Per the germline V gene, CDR1 is KGHSH and CDR2 is LQKENI. The ends were cut back, 3 bases at V and 10 bases at J, with 15 bases in the middle. The CDR3 loop spans 13 amino acids. The CDR3 DNA follows: TGTGCCAGCTCACCGCGACAGCCGCTGGACTACACCTTC. Its protein is CASSPRQPLDYTF.

In DNA form, the CDR3 reads TGTGCCAGCAGCTCAATCCGGGACAGTCTAGCGCAGTTCTTC. It is translated as CASSSIRDSLAQFF. This chain links TRBV7-8 with TRBJ2-1; 7 nucleotides line up with TRBD1. Losses at the gene ends were 4 bases for V and 12 bases for J; bases not matched to a gene: 12. CDR1 and CDR2 from the germline V gene are SGHVS and FQNEAQ. CDR3 length: 14 residues.

The CDR3 coding sequence is TGTGCCAGCAGCTTATCGGGAGAGACCCAGTACTTC. It encodes CASSLSGETQYF. The chain couples TRBV7-9 to TRBJ2-5; D call uncertain. Germline V lookup: CDR1 SEHNR, CDR2 FQNEAQ (reference sequence). The CDR3 totals 12 residues. Trimming shortened V by 2 bases and J by 4 bases, and 5 bases separated the two germline ends.

This chain uses TRBV4-1 with TRBJ2-1; tentative D call: TRBD1 (6 bases). The V gene lost 5 bases and the J gene lost 4 bases, with 15 bases spanning the gap. The germline V gene encodes CDR1 MGHRA and CDR2 YSYEKL. This CDR3 has 15 amino acids. The CDR3 protein is CASSDPWTAYNEQFF. CDR3 DNA sequence: TGCGCCAGCAGCGATCCCTGGACAGCTTACAATGAGCAGTTCTTC.

The chain uses TRBV19 and TRBJ1-2; a weak D match, TRBD1 (5 bases). The CDR3 has 15 amino acids. The V end lost 6 bases, the J end lost 2 bases, and 16 bases lay between the germline ends. Germline assignment: CDR1 LNHDA and CDR2 SQIVND (reference sequence). Here the CDR3 reads CASSPSGGGNYGYTF. The CDR3 DNA follows: TGTGCCAGTAGCCCTAGCGGCGGGGGGAACTATGGCTACACCTTC.